A selection of T cell receptor beta chains follows, all from one sample in a study of cytomegalovirus exposure and HLA in healthy donors. Measured with immunoSEQ multiplex PCR; TCRdb has only the in-frame clones, and not every one. The sample lists about 140,000 clones, more than 75% seen once, with 1.5% to 2% in the top ten. Sequencing was done on a sample of PBMCs. Every receptor here comes from a man aged 35 to 55 in good health and CMV-seronegative. The CDR3 runs from the conserved cysteine through the conserved F or W. D genes are given only for firm matches. The size of a clone is reported for some rows only, either as once, few or many, or as a class for expanded clones.

cdr3_nt	cdr3_aa	j_call	d_call	v_call	clone_size
TGTGCCAGCAGTACTTTAAACGGGGGGTTAGAGCAGTACTTC	CASSTLNGGLEQYF	TRBJ2-7	TRBD2	TRBV11-2	once
TGTGCCAGCGTTAGCGGGGGTGGCTCCTACGAGCAGTACTTC	CASVSGGGSYEQYF	TRBJ2-7	TRBD2	TRBV2	-
TGTGCCAGCAGCTTAAGTCAGGGCCAAGAGACCCAGTACTTC	CASSLSQGQETQYF	TRBJ2-5	-	TRBV7-9	once
TGTGCCGACTACGACGAGGGCAGGCGTGGCTACACCTTC	CADYDEGRRGYTF	TRBJ1-2	-	TRBV6-1	few
TGTGCCAGCAGCTCCGAGAGGACAGGGAGCTCCTACGAGCAGTACTTC	CASSSERTGSSYEQYF	TRBJ2-7	-	TRBV21-1	-
TGTGCCATCAGAGAGAGCGGGGGGAGCGCCTACAATGAGCAGTTCTTC	CAIRESGGSAYNEQFF	TRBJ2-1	TRBD2	TRBV10-3	-
TGCGCCAGCAGTGAGGAAGGGGTCGAGCAGTACTTC	CASSEEGVEQYF	TRBJ2-7	-	TRBV10-1	-
TGTGCCATCGGAGAGGGGGCAGGGGAGACCCAGTACTTC	CAIGEGAGETQYF	TRBJ2-5	TRBD1	TRBV7-2	-
TGTGCCAGCCTTGACAGGGGCGCAGATACGCAGTATTTT	CASLDRGADTQYF	TRBJ2-3	TRBD1	TRBV13	few
TGTGCCAGCAGTTACGTCCAGGGCGAGCAGTTCTTC	CASSYVQGEQFF	TRBJ2-1	-	TRBV6-6	-
TGTGCCAGCAGTGAAGCGGGACACATGTCTAACTATGGCTACACCTTC	CASSEAGHMSNYGYTF	TRBJ1-2	-	TRBV6-1	-
TGTTCCAGCAGCTATGGACAGTATTACGAGCAGTACTTC	CSSSYGQYYEQYF	TRBJ2-7	-	TRBV7-9	-
TGTGCCAGCAGCGTAGATGGGCTAGCGGGAGTCTACGAGCAGTACTTC	CASSVDGLAGVYEQYF	TRBJ2-7	TRBD2	TRBV9	-
TGCGCCAGCAGTGGTTTTCCCTTGCAGGGCCCGAACACTGAAGCTTTCTTT	CASSGFPLQGPNTEAFF	TRBJ1-1	-	TRBV10-1	once
TGTGCCACCAGCGGGGCAAATCAGCCCCAGCATTTT	CATSGANQPQHF	TRBJ1-5	-	TRBV15	-
TGTGCCACCAGCGGAGGATATGGAGGGGGCTATAGGGCCGGGGAGCTGTTTTTT	CATSGGYGGGYRAGELFF	TRBJ2-2	-	TRBV15	-
TGTGCCAGCAGACCCGGGACAGGAGCCTCCTACGAGCAGTACTTC	CASRPGTGASYEQYF	TRBJ2-7	TRBD1	TRBV6-6	-
TGTGCCAGCAGCGTAGGGGAGGGCGTTTTCTACGAGCAGTACTTC	CASSVGEGVFYEQYF	TRBJ2-7	TRBD2	TRBV9	once
TGTGCCAGCAGCTTTTGGGCCGGGAGCTCCTACGAGCAGTACTTC	CASSFWAGSSYEQYF	TRBJ2-7	-	TRBV7-2	few
TGCGCCAGCAGCTTGCAGGGGGCAGACCACACTGAAGCTTTCTTT	CASSLQGADHTEAFF	TRBJ1-1	TRBD1	TRBV5-1	-
TGTGCCAGCAGAATACTAGCGGGAGGGCCGAACACCGGGGAGCTGTTTTTT	CASRILAGGPNTGELFF	TRBJ2-2	TRBD2	TRBV11-2	-
TGTGCCAGCAGTTTAGGACAGGGAGGTAATTCACCCCTCCACTTT	CASSLGQGGNSPLHF	TRBJ1-6	TRBD1	TRBV28	-
TGTGCCAGCAGTTTAAAGCTATCCCCCCGTACGGTGTTT	CASSLKLSPRTVF	TRBJ1-4	-	TRBV28	-
TGTGCCAGTAGTACACGGGAAGGACAGCCCCAGCATTTT	CASSTREGQPQHF	TRBJ1-5	-	TRBV19	few
TGTGCCAGCAGTTTAGGCAGGGGCTACGAGCAGTACTTC	CASSLGRGYEQYF	TRBJ2-7	-	TRBV27	-
TGTGCCAGCAGCCTACAATTCCGGGACACCGTCTACGAGCAGTACTTC	CASSLQFRDTVYEQYF	TRBJ2-7	-	TRBV6-6	-
TGTGCCAGCAGTGATCCAGCGGGAGGGATTTACAATGAGCAGTTCTTC	CASSDPAGGIYNEQFF	TRBJ2-1	TRBD2	TRBV2	-
TGCGCCAGCGGACGGGAGAGGGCCTGGGAGACCCAGTACTTC	CASGRERAWETQYF	TRBJ2-5	-	TRBV10-1	-
TGTGCCAGCTGGGGACAGTTGAACACTGAAGCTTTCTTT	CASWGQLNTEAFF	TRBJ1-1	TRBD1	TRBV11-2	-
TGTGCCAGCAGCACGCTCGGACTAGCGGGGGGTGAGCAGTACTTC	CASSTLGLAGGEQYF	TRBJ2-7	TRBD2	TRBV5-8	-
TGTGCCAGCAGTGGAGGGACTCCCATCACAGATACGCAGTATTTT	CASSGGTPITDTQYF	TRBJ2-3	-	TRBV28	-
TGTGCCAGCAGTCCAGGGACAGGTAACACTGAAGCTTTCTTT	CASSPGTGNTEAFF	TRBJ1-1	TRBD1	TRBV27	few
TGTGCCACCGACGGACTAGGCTACACCTTC	CATDGLGYTF	TRBJ1-2	-	TRBV28	-
TGTGCCAGCAGCTTAGATCTGCTAGCGGGGGGTGAGACCCAGTACTTC	CASSLDLLAGGETQYF	TRBJ2-5	TRBD2	TRBV7-2	-
TGTGCCAGCAGCTGGACTAGCGGAGAGCAGTTCTTC	CASSWTSGEQFF	TRBJ2-1	TRBD2	TRBV7-9	-
TGTGCCAGCAGTTTATCAACAGGGAGTCATCAGCCCCAGCATTTT	CASSLSTGSHQPQHF	TRBJ1-5	-	TRBV28	few
TGTGCCAGCAGCAGGGTAGATGTGAGCAGTGAGCAGTTCTTC	CASSRVDVSSEQFF	TRBJ2-1	-	TRBV27	-
TGCGCCAGCAGCCAAGGAAGGGGGGGGGCCCCGGATTCGCAGTACTTC	CASSQGRGGAPDSQYF	TRBJ2-7	-	TRBV4-1	-
TGTGCCAGCAGCTTATGGGGGCCAACCTACGAGCAGTACTTC	CASSLWGPTYEQYF	TRBJ2-7	-	TRBV13	-
TGTGCCAGTAGTATAAAGTCGGGGACGAACACCGGGGAGCTGTTTTTT	CASSIKSGTNTGELFF	TRBJ2-2	-	TRBV19	-
TGCGCCAGCAGCCAAGTAACCGGGACAGTCCCCTACGAGCAGTACTTC	CASSQVTGTVPYEQYF	TRBJ2-7	TRBD1	TRBV4-1	few
TGTGCCAGCAGCACACACAGGGGGCAAGAGACAGATACGCAGTATTTT	CASSTHRGQETDTQYF	TRBJ2-3	TRBD1	TRBV9	-
TGTGCCAGCAGGGGACTCGGCAAAGGGGAGCAGTTCTTC	CASRGLGKGEQFF	TRBJ2-1	-	TRBV6-4	once
TGTGCCACCAGCAGAGATACAGGAAAAGAGACCCAGTACTTC	CATSRDTGKETQYF	TRBJ2-5	-	TRBV15	-
TGTGCCAGCAGTGACGGGACAGGGTTTGTTTACGAGCAGTACTTC	CASSDGTGFVYEQYF	TRBJ2-7	TRBD1	TRBV25-1	-
TGTGCCAGCAGTGTGGGACACATTGAGACCCAGTACTTC	CASSVGHIETQYF	TRBJ2-5	-	TRBV2	-
TGTGCCAGCAGCACGCTCGCGGTTAATTCACCCCTCCACTTT	CASSTLAVNSPLHF	TRBJ1-6	-	TRBV5-6	-
TGTGCCAGCAGTGAAGAGACGGGAGGCTCCTACGAGCAGTACTTC	CASSEETGGSYEQYF	TRBJ2-7	TRBD2	TRBV6-1	few
TGTGCCAGCAGCTTAGCGGGGGGGGAGCTGTTTTTT	CASSLAGGELFF	TRBJ2-2	-	TRBV7-3	-
TGTGCCAGCAGCCAAGGGAGTAAGGGCACAGATACGCAGTATTTT	CASSQGSKGTDTQYF	TRBJ2-3	-	TRBV6-1	-
TGTGCCATCAGTGTAGGAGGGGGCGAGGGGTATGGCTACACCTTC	CAISVGGGEGYGYTF	TRBJ1-2	TRBD1	TRBV10-3	-
TGTGCCATCAGTGACCCCGGACAGGGCCCATACAATGAGCAGTTCTTC	CAISDPGQGPYNEQFF	TRBJ2-1	TRBD1	TRBV10-3	once
TGTGCCAGCAGCGCCGGCGGGGGGGCGAGTGAGACCCAGTACTTC	CASSAGGGASETQYF	TRBJ2-5	TRBD2	TRBV9	-
TGTGCCAGCAGCTTAAGGAGAGGGCGGGGAAACATTCAGTACTTC	CASSLRRGRGNIQYF	TRBJ2-4	-	TRBV7-2	once
TGTGCCAGCAGCACCCGACAGCGGGGCCCGAGAGAGAGACAAGAGACCCAGTACTTC	CASSTRQRGPRERQETQYF	TRBJ2-5	TRBD2	TRBV7-8	-